This TCR beta chain came from a study of breast tumors, draining lymph nodes, adjacent tissues. Findings of the study overall: Tumor repertoires ranked between lymph nodes and nontumor tissue in diversity, with V and J gene preferences. Findings are consistent with lymph node origin and intratumoral expansion of most tumor T cells. Data only fit, rather than demonstrated, lymph node origin of most tumor T cells.

This clonotype was seen many times. Its antigen is not identified. Samples came from axillary lymph nodes draining the breast cancer. TCRdb recomputed calls from the multiplex PCR reads with MiXCR, one row per CDR3 protein. Among 290,000 or so distinct CDR3 sequences listed, 30% to 35% were seen once. Sequencing was done on a sample of axillary lymph node tissue. This receptor was identified in a female donor with breast cancer. Some clones in this sample may be carry-over from other donors' samples.

The CDR3 loop reads CSARPGETQYF. The CDR3 nucleotides are TGCAGTGCTAGGCCAGGGGAGACCCAGTACTTC. The chain combines TRBV20-1 with TRBJ2-5; D perhaps matches TRBD1 (5 bases). Trimming left V 3 bases short and J 5 bases short, with 7 bases between. Germline V lookup: CDR1 DFQATT, CDR2 SNEGSKA (reference sequence). The CDR3 extends over 11 amino acids.